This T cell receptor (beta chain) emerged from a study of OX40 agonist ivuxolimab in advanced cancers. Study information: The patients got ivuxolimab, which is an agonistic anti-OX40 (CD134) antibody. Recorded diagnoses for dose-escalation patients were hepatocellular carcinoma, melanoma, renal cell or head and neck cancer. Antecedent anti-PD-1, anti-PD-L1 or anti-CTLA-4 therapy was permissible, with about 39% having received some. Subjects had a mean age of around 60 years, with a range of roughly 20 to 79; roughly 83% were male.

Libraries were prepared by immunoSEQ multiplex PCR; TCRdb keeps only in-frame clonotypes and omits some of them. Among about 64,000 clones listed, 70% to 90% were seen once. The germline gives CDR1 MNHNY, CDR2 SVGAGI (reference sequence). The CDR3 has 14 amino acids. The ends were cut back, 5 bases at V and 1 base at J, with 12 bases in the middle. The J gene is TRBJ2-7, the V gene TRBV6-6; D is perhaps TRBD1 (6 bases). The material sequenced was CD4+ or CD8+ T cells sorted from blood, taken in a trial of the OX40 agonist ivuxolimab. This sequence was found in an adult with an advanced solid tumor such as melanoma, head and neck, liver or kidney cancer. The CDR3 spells CASSVDRTSYEQYF. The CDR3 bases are TGTGCCAGCAGTGTGGACAGAACATCCTACGAGCAGTACTTC.